Below, one T cell receptor (beta chain) is given with its context. What it binds is not known. This entry belongs to a study of radiotherapy plus CTLA-4 blockade in lung cancer. Findings of the study overall: Expansion of tumor-derived TCR clones was observed in blood after radiotherapy plus ipilimumab.

Method: immunoSEQ multiplex PCR; TCRdb's copy keeps in-frame clones and lacks some. The sample contains about 95,000 clones, 82% of which appear only once. The germline V gene has CDR1 SGDLS and CDR2 YYNGEE. With 0 bases removed from V and 1 base from J, the gap between germline ends came to 13 bases. The CDR3 totals 16 residues. This sample comprised peripheral blood, obtained from a patient treated with radiotherapy plus ipilimumab. The V gene is TRBV9, the J gene TRBJ2-5, with D hard to call. The origin of this receptor is a human donor with non-small cell lung cancer who had a partial response to radiotherapy plus ipilimumab. In DNA, the CDR3 is TGTGCCAGCAGCGTAGGGCCGCAGGAAGGCCAAGAGACCCAGTACTTC. Translated, it gives CASSVGPQEGQETQYF.